This T cell receptor beta chain emerged from a study of blood T cell repertoires in COVID-19. Study-wide background: Acute and convalescent COVID-19 specimens originated in the United States, Italy and Spain. T cells, B-cell-depleted T cells, or PBMCs supplied cDNA or gDNA.

As originally analysed: Counts of nucleated cells, estimated from reference gene primer amplification, were obtained. The table came from immunoSEQ multiplex PCR; TCRdb's copy has only in-frame clones and leaves some out. For V, J and clone size, that table is used; D and trimming come from the DNA. The sample carries tens of thousands of clones, 90% to 95% recorded once. The V end lost 1 base, the J end lost 8 bases, and 12 bases lay between the germline ends. Germline lookup yields CDR1 SGHAT and CDR2 FQNNGV. The CDR3 has 15 amino acids. This sequence joins TRBV11-2 and TRBJ1-6; D might be TRBD1 (6 bases). Sequencing was carried out using peripheral blood. The source of this sequence is a human donor in a cohort sampled during active COVID-19. The CDR3 DNA follows: TGTGCCAGCAGCTTAGGAGGGGGGGATCATTCACCCCTCCACTTT. Translation: CASSLGGGDHSPLHF.